These 21 T cell receptor beta chains came from one sample sequenced in a study of control samples from healthy donors and cancer patients. Assay used: immunoSEQ multiplex PCR; TCRdb lists only in-frame clones, some missing. The sample holds 150,000 to 180,000 clones, about 94% seen once. The sequenced sample consisted of blood. The receptors shown here come from a man between 35 and 55 years old in good health.

Worth noting for this clone: This same CDR3 is encoded by further DNA sequences in the sample. The J gene is TRBJ1-1, the V gene TRBV12-3 or TRBV12-4; no reliable D call. The CDR3 length is 13 residues. V lost 5 bases and J lost 2, with 9 bases in between. The CDR3 nucleotides are TGTGCCAGCAGTCTAGGGAGAAACACTGAAGCTTTCTTT. Its protein product is CASSLGRNTEAFF.

Only a few counts were recorded for this clone. The rearrangement joins TRBV12-5 to TRBJ2-6, with a possible D match to TRBD2 (5 bases). The CDR3 loop spans 15 amino acids. Trimming pared 1 base from V and 2 bases from J, leaving 6 bases between. The germline CDR1 and CDR2 sequences are LGHNT and FRNRAP. This CDR3 reads CASGLERAGANVLTF. CDR3 DNA: TGTGCTAGTGGTTTGGAGAGGGCTGGGGCCAACGTCCTGACTTTC.

This clone was recorded only once. J is TRBJ1-6 and V is TRBV2; unclear D gene. Trimming took 3 bases from V and 4 from J, leaving 16 bases between them. This CDR3 comprises 17 residues. Germline CDR1 SNHLY, CDR2 FYNNEI. DNA of the CDR3: TGTGCCAGCAGTGATGAGGCAGGCGTGGAATATAATTCACCCCTCCACTTT. This codes for CASSDEAGVEYNSPLHF.

The chain has TRBV2 and TRBJ1-4, with TRBD1 as a possible D gene (5 bases). CDR1 is SNHLY, CDR2 FYNNEI, per germline. Trimming took off 5 bases at V and 2 bases at J, with 12 bases between the two ends. This CDR3 comprises 15 residues. The DNA for the CDR3 is TGTGCCAGCAGTAACCAGGGTTACACTAATGAAAAACTGTTTTTT. Its translation is CASSNQGYTNEKLFF.

Written as DNA, the CDR3 is TGTGCCAGCAGCTTAGGGGTAGGGAGCAACGCTGAAGCTTTCTTT. It is translated as CASSLGVGSNAEAFF. This chain connects TRBV7-9 to TRBJ1-1; D uncertain. The CDR3 is made up of 15 amino acids. The V end was cut by 1 base, the J end by 6 bases, with 15 bases between. Looked up from germline, CDR1 is SEHNR and CDR2 is FQNEAQ (reference sequence).

This chain uses TRBV7-8 with TRBJ2-3; D possibly corresponds to TRBD1 (6 bases). The V gene lost 7 bases and the J gene lost 5 bases, with 16 bases spanning the gap. CDR3 size: 14 residues. In germline, CDR1 is SGHVS, CDR2 FQNEAQ. CDR3 bases: TGTGCCAGCACCCCTCGGACAGTAGGAGATACGCAGTATTTT. It translates to CASTPRTVGDTQYF.

This clone was observed once. The CDR3 DNA sequence: TGTGCCAGCAGCCCAGGGCGGGGCGGGGGGTACCCCGGGGAGCTGTTTTTT. Protein sequence: CASSPGRGGGYPGELFF. The J gene is TRBJ2-2, the V gene TRBV11-2; 8 nucleotides align to TRBD2. V shed 5 bases and J 6 bases; nucleotides not matched to a gene: 14. The germline gives CDR1 SGHAT, CDR2 FQNNGV. The length of the CDR3 is 17 residues.

This chain's CDR3 is CASSPRGTFADTQYF. DNA of the CDR3: TGTGCCAGCAGCCCTAGGGGGACATTCGCAGATACGCAGTATTTT. This chain connects TRBV3-1 (or the pseudogene TRBV3-2) to TRBJ2-3, with D tentatively TRBD1 (6 bases). This CDR3 contains 15 residues. The V end was cut by 4 bases, the J end by 4 bases, with 15 bases between. Germline-derived CDR1 and CDR2 are LGHDT and YNNKEL (reference sequence).

V usage is TRBV28 and J usage is TRBJ1-2; 7 positions match TRBD1. Germline CDR1 is MDHEN and CDR2 is SYDVKM. This CDR3 has 14 amino acids. With V trimmed by 6 bases and J by 2 bases, 6 bases remained unmatched. Here the CDR3 reads CASSSTGENYGYTF. The CDR3 DNA reads as TGTGCCAGCAGCTCCACAGGGGAGAACTATGGCTACACCTTC.

V is TRBV9 and J is TRBJ1-5; possible D gene TRBD1, 5 bases. The V end lost 4 bases, the J end lost 5 bases, and 13 bases lay between the germline ends. The CDR3 extends over 14 amino acids. Germline V gene sequence: CDR1 SGDLS, CDR2 YYNGEE. DNA for the CDR3: TGTGCCAGCAGCCCTCAGGCAGGGTATCAGCCCCAGCATTTT. Its protein is CASSPQAGYQPQHF.

The V gene is TRBV12-3 or TRBV12-4, the J gene TRBJ2-1, with D hard to call. V gave up 6 bases and J gave up 5 bases, with 8 bases separating them. The CDR3 spans 12 residues. CDR3: CASSRVNNEQFF. The CDR3 DNA reads TGTGCCAGCAGCCGGGTGAACAATGAGCAGTTCTTC.

This sequence joins TRBV6-5 and TRBJ1-2; 7 bases agree with TRBD1. The J segment lost 4 bases and the V segment lost 2 bases, leaving 7 bases of the junction unmatched. Germline CDR1 reads MNHEY; CDR2 reads SVGAGI. The CDR3 covers 15 residues. CDR3 residues: CASSYVGGTAYGYTF. The CDR3 coding sequence is TGTGCCAGCAGTTACGTGGGGGGGACAGCCTATGGCTACACCTTC.

V is TRBV28 and J is TRBJ1-2, with no clear D. This CDR3 comprises 13 residues. The V gene's germline CDR1 is MDHEN and CDR2 SYDVKM. Trimming left V 4 bases short and J 8 bases short, with 14 bases between. The CDR3 DNA reads as TGTGCCAGCAGTTCGGGAGAACTTCGAGGCTACACCTTC. This translates into CASSSGELRGYTF.

The chain has TRBV6-5 and TRBJ2-5, with D perhaps matching TRBD1 (6 bases). V lost 4 bases and J lost 4, with 16 bases in between. Germline CDR1 is MNHEY and CDR2 is SVGAGI. This CDR3 has 15 amino acids. In DNA, the CDR3 is TGTGCCAGCAGTTCCATGTCAGGGGCGGGAGAGACCCAGTACTTC. Residues: CASSSMSGAGETQYF.

The rearrangement joins TRBV27 to TRBJ1-1; possibly TRBD1 for D (5 bases). Germline CDR1 MNHEY, CDR2 SMNVEV (reference sequence). Between the trimmed V and J ends, which lost 2 bases and 7 bases, there was a span of 11 bases. The CDR3 is 13 amino acids. The CDR3 sequence: CASSLGRTIEAFF. CDR3 nucleotides: TGTGCCAGCAGTTTAGGCAGGACAATTGAAGCTTTCTTT.

The CDR3 loop reads CASSSRGRSEKLFF. Here the CDR3 DNA reads TGTGCCAGCAGTTCGAGGGGGCGTTCTGAAAAACTGTTTTTT. The chain combines TRBV2 with TRBJ1-4, with 7 nucleotides matching TRBD1. From germline, CDR1 is SNHLY and CDR2 FYNNEI. V dropped 5 bases and J dropped 7; count of bases not matched to a gene: 7. The CDR3 is 14 residues long. The full variable domain, rest sourced from reference TRBV2 and TRBJ1-4, is EPEVTQTPSHQVTQMGQEVILRCVPISNHLYFYWYRQILGQKVEFLVSFYNNEISEKSEIFDDQFSVERPDGSNFTLKIRSTKLEDSAMYFCASSSRGRSEKLFFGSGTQLSVL.

The V and J genes are TRBV10-3 and TRBJ2-7; tentative D call: TRBD1 (5 bases). This CDR3 is 14 amino acids long. CDR1 and CDR2 (germline): ENHRY, SYGVKD. The ends were cut back, 2 bases at V and 2 bases at J, with 10 bases in the middle. Written as DNA, the CDR3 is TGTGCCATCAGTGAGAGGCAGGGTCCCTACGAGCAGTACTTC. This translates into CAISERQGPYEQYF.

The chain recombines TRBV28 with TRBJ2-7; D not certain. V lost 5 bases and J lost 3, with 17 bases in between. Germline V gene data show CDR1 as MDHEN and CDR2 as SYDVKM. This CDR3 is built from 15 residues. As DNA, the CDR3 is TGTGCCAGCAGTCCCGGCGGAAGGTGGGACTACGAGCAGTACTTC. Encoded protein: CASSPGGRWDYEQYF.

This chain joins TRBV7-9 and TRBJ1-2, with 8 bases fitting TRBD1. CDR3 length: 13 amino acids. CDR1 and CDR2 from the germline V gene are SEHNR and FQNEAQ (reference sequence). V lost 1 base to trimming and J lost 6 bases; unmatched junction nucleotides: 1. CDR3 bases: TGTGCCAGCAGCTTAGGGACAGGGAATGGCTACACCTTC. This translates into CASSLGTGNGYTF.

This clone has just one count. The CDR3 coding sequence is TGTGCCAGCAGCCGACGTGCACAGGGGGGCTATGGCTACACCTTC. Residues: CASSRRAQGGYGYTF. The chain combines TRBV28 with TRBJ1-2; 8 bases line up with TRBD1. CDR1 and CDR2 from the germline V gene are MDHEN and SYDVKM. The CDR3 extends over 15 amino acids. V dropped 6 bases and J dropped 4; count of bases not matched to a gene: 10.

This chain connects TRBV3-1 (or the pseudogene TRBV3-2) to TRBJ1-2; tentative D call: TRBD1 (5 bases). The CDR3 is 15 amino acids. CDR1 LGHDT and CDR2 YNNKEL come from the germline V gene (reference sequence). V was trimmed by 4 bases and J by 2 bases, leaving 14 bases between them. The CDR3 coding sequence is TGTGCCAGCAGCCCCGCGGAACGGGGGAACTATGGCTACACCTTC. Translation: CASSPAERGNYGYTF.